This entry features one TCR beta chain sequence. This sample stems from a study of T cell responses to AZD1222 COVID-19 vaccine. Here immunoSEQ multiplex PCR was the method, and the copy in TCRdb shows in-frame clones only, minus some. The data hold about 130,000 clones, with approximately 92% observed a single time. V was pared by 6 bases and J by 5 bases, with 16 bases between. Germline assignment: CDR1 MNHNY and CDR2 SVGAGI (reference sequence). The CDR3 runs 15 residues. The TCR comes from an adult who received the AZD1222 COVID-19 vaccine. The chain recombines TRBV6-6 with TRBJ1-4, with D possibly being TRBD1 (5 bases). The sequencing here drew on peripheral blood, taken 28 days after the second AZD1222 dose. The CDR3 loop is CASSPPGTANEKLFF. As DNA, the CDR3 is TGTGCCAGCAGCCCCCCCGGGACGGCCAATGAAAAACTGTTTTTT.